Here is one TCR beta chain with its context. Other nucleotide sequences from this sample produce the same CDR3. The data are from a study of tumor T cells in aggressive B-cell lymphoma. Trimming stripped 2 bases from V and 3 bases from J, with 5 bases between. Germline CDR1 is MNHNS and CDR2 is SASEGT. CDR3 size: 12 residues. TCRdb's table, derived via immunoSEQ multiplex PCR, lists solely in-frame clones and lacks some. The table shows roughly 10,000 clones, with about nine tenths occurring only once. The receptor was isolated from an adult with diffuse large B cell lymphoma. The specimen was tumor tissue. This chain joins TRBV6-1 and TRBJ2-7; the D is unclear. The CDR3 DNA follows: TGTGCCAGCAGTGAACAGGTCTACGAGCAGTACTTC. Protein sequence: CASSEQVYEQYF.